This T cell receptor beta chain comes out of a study of cytotoxic CD8 clonotypes in ibrutinib-treated CLL (dated by TCRdb to 2020 to 2023). Background on the whole study: The cohort included around 15 treatment-naive and 11 to 12 relapsed/refractory patients; 17 to 18 were IGHV unmutated. Partial responses were observed in 24 patients and complete responses in 2; after a median follow-up of around 68 months, remission was maintained in 15 or so patients and progression was observed in approximately 12. Response samples were obtained after a median of roughly 13 months of treatment, with a range of about 6 to 36 months. Samples averaged roughly 260,000 productive templates and 94,082 productive rearrangements. Longitudinal samples were obtainable from 26 of the 86 participants in the trial. Cryopreserved peripheral blood mononuclear cells were collected at three points: before therapy, at response, and at either sustained remission or disease progression. Every sample from remission and from progressive disease was obtained while the patients were still on ibrutinib. Overall study results and their limits: Lymph node repertoires were not examined, and the timing of sampling was not matched between patients in sustained remission and those whose disease progressed. An increase in clonality was observed at ibrutinib response, with clonality remaining stable during sustained remission and falling back toward baseline at progression. Baseline clonality exceeded that of age-matched healthy donors and correlated strongly with circulating CD8+ T-cell counts. Public clonotypes were rare and either contracted or stayed stable during treatment, and the rise in clonality at ibrutinib response reflected the expansion of private clonotypes.

Each clonotype received, on average, about 10x coverage in deep resolution sequencing performed on a MiSeq, where the target depth lay between 1 in 1 million and 1 in 200,000 T cells. The immunoSEQ hsTCRB Kit was used to generate TCR beta libraries. The authors' pipeline ran thus. The data were analyzed with ImmunoSEQ Analyzer and ImmunoSEQ Data Assistant, and V, D and J gene assignments followed IMGT definitions. Clonality, which ranges from 0 to 1, was calculated by subtracting the normalized Shannon entropy of productive rearrangement frequencies from one. Public clonotype analysis was restricted to overrepresented clonotypes comprising at least 0.05% of each patient's repertoire. Approximately 12 repertoires from age-matched healthy donors, obtained from immuneACCESS, served as clonality controls. TCRdb re-hosts the immuneACCESS table, in-frame sequences only. Its copies lack some clones; in the studies checked, an unresolved V gene accounts for under half of them, and the cause for the rest is not known. V, J and clone size are taken as reported in that table, and D and trimming were inferred from the DNA itself. The sample has roughly 100,000 clones on record, 70% to 80% of them singletons. The top ten constitute about 33% of the sample.

In the case of this clone: Its binding antigen is unknown. Base qualities are not at hand, and no much larger clone is one base apart.

The germline V gene supplies CDR1 SGDLS and CDR2 YYNGEE. Its CDR3 holds 13 amino acids, cysteine through phenylalanine. The read is trimmed to its CDR3 DNA, 39 bases read in frame from base 1. V gives up 3 bases and J gives up 0 bases, and the segment between their germline ends measures 6 bases. Sample time point, as interpreted from the label and publication: approximately eleven months on ibrutinib. For TCR beta library preparation, roughly 2 micrograms of genomic DNA were extracted from the cryopreserved PBMCs. Longitudinal blood samples from CLL patients on ibrutinib monotherapy underwent high-throughput TCR beta sequencing. The patients took part in an open-label, single-center phase 2 trial of ibrutinib monotherapy.

The material was PBMCs, obtained after 12 months of ibrutinib treatment. This TCR came from a human donor with chronic lymphocytic leukemia. Recombination joined TRBV9 with TRBJ1-1, with the D gene not clear enough to name. The DNA sequence is TGTGCCAGCAGCGCCCGCATGAACACTGAAGCTTTCTTT. Its translation reads: CASSARMNTEAFF.